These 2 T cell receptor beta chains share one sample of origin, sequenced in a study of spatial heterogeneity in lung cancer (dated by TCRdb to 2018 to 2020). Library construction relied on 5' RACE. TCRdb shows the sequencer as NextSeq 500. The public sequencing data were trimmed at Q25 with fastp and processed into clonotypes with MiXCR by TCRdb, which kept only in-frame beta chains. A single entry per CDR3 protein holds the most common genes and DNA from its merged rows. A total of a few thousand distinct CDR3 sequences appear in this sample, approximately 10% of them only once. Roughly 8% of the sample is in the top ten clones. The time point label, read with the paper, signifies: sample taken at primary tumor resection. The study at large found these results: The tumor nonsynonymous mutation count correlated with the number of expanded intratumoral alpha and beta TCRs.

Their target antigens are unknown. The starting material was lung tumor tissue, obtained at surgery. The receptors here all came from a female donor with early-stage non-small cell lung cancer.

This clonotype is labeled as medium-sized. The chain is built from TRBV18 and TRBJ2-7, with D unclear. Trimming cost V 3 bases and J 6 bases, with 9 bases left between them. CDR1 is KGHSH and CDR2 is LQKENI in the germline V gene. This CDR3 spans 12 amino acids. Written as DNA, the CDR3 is TGTGCCAGCTCACCCATGGGGATCGAGCAGTACGTC. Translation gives CASSPMGIEQYV.

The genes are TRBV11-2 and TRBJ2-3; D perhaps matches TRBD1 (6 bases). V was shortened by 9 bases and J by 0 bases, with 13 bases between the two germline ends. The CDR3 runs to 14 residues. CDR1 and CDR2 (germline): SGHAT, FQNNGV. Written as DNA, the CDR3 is TGTGCCAGTAACCCAGGGGCTAGCACAGATACGCAGTATTTT. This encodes CASNPGASTDTQYF.